This record covers a single TCR beta chain. The data belong to a study of T-cell memory formation after mild COVID-19. The germline V gene encodes CDR1 DFQATT and CDR2 SNEGSKA (reference sequence). CDR3 size: 13 residues. Trimming stripped 1 base from V and 2 bases from J, with 8 bases between. TCRdb itself ran the 5' RACE reads through MiXCR, one entry per CDR3 protein. Among approximately 580,000 distinct CDR3 sequences listed, roughly 22% were seen once. Sequences were obtained from PBMCs or a T cell subset sorted from them (not recorded which). The chain recombines TRBV20-1 with TRBJ2-5; D gene uncertain. The TCR comes from an adult woman who had mild COVID-19 (a few samples of this study predate the infection). Cell type and time point are not known. This CDR3 reads CSARGSPQETQYF. Here the CDR3 DNA reads TGCAGTGCTAGAGGGTCCCCTCAAGAGACCCAGTACTTC.